The 26 T cell receptor beta chains in this list originate from one sample, sequenced in a study of cytomegalovirus exposure and HLA in healthy donors. The assay was immunoSEQ multiplex PCR, and TCRdb's table has in-frame clones only and misses some. The data hold fewer than 200,000 clones, with 85% observed a single time. The specimen was PBMCs. The receptors were gathered from a man aged 18 to 30 in good health and CMV-seropositive.

The rearrangement links TRBV11-2 to TRBJ1-2; 10 positions agree with TRBD1. The CDR3 is made up of 19 amino acids. With 1 base clipped from V and 3 bases from J, the junction kept 14 bases outside the gene matches. Germline V gene lookup returns CDR1 SGHAT and CDR2 FQNNGV. The CDR3 is CASSLAPRDRGANYYGYTF. The DNA for the CDR3 is TGTGCCAGCAGCTTAGCCCCTCGGGACAGGGGCGCAAATTACTATGGCTACACCTTC. The full variable domain, its missing parts supplied by reference TRBV11-2 and TRBJ1-2, is EAGVAQSPRYKIIEKRQSVAFWCNPISGHATLYWYQQILGQGPKLLIQFQNNGVVDDSQLPKDRFSAERLKGVDSTLKIQPAKLEDSAVYLCASSLAPRDRGANYYGYTFGSGTRLTVV.

The rearrangement links TRBV6-1 to TRBJ2-5; D is possibly TRBD1 (6 bases). V dropped 5 bases and J dropped 4 bases, with 17 bases sitting between them. The V gene's germline CDR1 is MNHNS and CDR2 SASEGT. CDR3 length equals 15 residues. The CDR3 DNA reads TGTGCCAGCAGTCCGACCGGGACAACCTTAGAGACCCAGTACTTC. Amino acid sequence: CASSPTGTTLETQYF.

This chain links TRBV2 with TRBJ2-1; 11 nucleotides align to TRBD2. With 7 bases clipped from V and 2 bases from J, the junction kept 10 bases outside the gene matches. Germline CDR1 reads SNHLY; CDR2 reads FYNNEI. CDR3 size: 17 residues. The CDR3 coding sequence is TGTGCCAGCATGCTGACTAGCGGGAAAGTCCCCTACAATGAGCAGTTCTTC. It is translated as CASMLTSGKVPYNEQFF.

The chain uses TRBV15 and TRBJ1-6; D unclear. Trimming shortened V by 0 bases and J by 9 bases, and 12 bases separated the two germline ends. CDR1 LNHNV and CDR2 YYDKDF come from the germline V gene (reference sequence). This CDR3 contains 15 residues. The CDR3 DNA is TGTGCCACCAGCAGAGAGCGCGCCCTAGGTTCACCCCTCCACTTT. Amino acids: CATSRERALGSPLHF.

V and J are TRBV9 and TRBJ2-7; D perhaps matches TRBD1 (5 bases). Germline CDR1 and CDR2: SGDLS and YYNGEE. This CDR3 is 14 amino acids long. Deletions cut 0 bases from V and 5 bases from J, with 12 bases between. The CDR3 DNA reads TGTGCCAGCAGCGTAGGACAGTGGAGAAACGAGCAGTACTTC. Amino acid sequence: CASSVGQWRNEQYF.

In this sample, this clone turned up once. The V call is TRBV4-1, the J call TRBJ2-7; D might be TRBD2 (5 bases). The CDR3 is 13 amino acids. Germline V gene sequence: CDR1 MGHRA, CDR2 YSYEKL. Trimming stripped 2 bases from V and 2 bases from J, with 7 bases between. In DNA, the CDR3 is TGCGCCAGCAGCCAACAACTAGCCTACGAGCAGTACTTC. It is translated as CASSQQLAYEQYF.

This clone occurred a few times. The chain links TRBV29-1 to TRBJ1-2, with TRBD1 identical over 10 bases. The CDR3 is made up of 16 amino acids. Trimming removed 0 bases from V and 2 bases from J; junction bases left unmatched: 6. The germline gives CDR1 SQVTM, CDR2 ANQGSEA. CDR3 coding DNA: TGCAGCGTTGAAGATCAAGGGACAGGGGTCAACTATGGCTACACCTTC. Protein sequence: CSVEDQGTGVNYGYTF.

In its sample, this clone was seen a few times. The chain uses TRBV2 and TRBJ2-7, with D tentatively TRBD2 (5 bases). Trimming removed 8 bases from V and 5 bases from J, with 10 bases in between. The CDR3 consists of 11 residues. From germline, CDR1 is SNHLY and CDR2 FYNNEI. The CDR3 protein is CASDYSNEQYF. In nucleotides, the CDR3 is TGTGCCAGCGACTATTCGAACGAGCAGTACTTC.

The V and J genes are TRBV9 and TRBJ2-2, with 8 bases that match TRBD2. The J segment lost 2 bases and the V segment lost 0 bases, leaving 6 bases of the junction unmatched. The germline V gene encodes CDR1 SGDLS and CDR2 YYNGEE. This CDR3 has 17 amino acids. CDR3 sequence: CASSVAGLAGNTGELFF. CDR3 coding DNA: TGTGCCAGCAGCGTAGCGGGTCTAGCGGGTAACACCGGGGAGCTGTTTTTT.

The chain joins TRBV6-1 to TRBJ2-7; possible D gene TRBD2, 6 bases. Germline CDR1 and CDR2: MNHNS and SASEGT. The V end lost 6 bases, the J end lost 0 bases, and 12 bases lay between the germline ends. The CDR3 loop spans 14 amino acids. The chain's CDR3 is CASRSGTLSYEQYF. CDR3 nucleotide sequence: TGTGCCAGCAGATCCGGGACTCTCTCCTACGAGCAGTACTTC.

The V call is TRBV7-3, the J call TRBJ2-7, with 8 bases that match TRBD1. CDR1 is SGHTA and CDR2 is FQGTGA in the germline V gene. Trimming cost V 2 bases and J 6 bases; bases outside gene matches: 3. The CDR3 sequence is 13 residues long. Here the CDR3 reads CASSLQGASEQYF. In DNA, the CDR3 is TGTGCCAGCAGCTTACAGGGGGCGAGCGAGCAGTACTTC.

V and J are TRBV6-6 and TRBJ2-7, with 10 bases fitting TRBD1. The CDR3 has 15 amino acids. V was pared by 4 bases and J by 3 bases, with 6 bases of the junction left unmatched. Germline assignment: CDR1 MNHNY and CDR2 SVGAGI (reference sequence). CDR3 loop: CASSLGGQGFYEQYF. The CDR3 DNA is TGTGCCAGCAGTTTAGGGGGACAGGGGTTCTACGAGCAGTACTTC.

This clone occurred a few times. The chain combines TRBV5-4 with TRBJ1-3; D is unresolved. V was pared by 1 base and J by 3 bases, with 2 bases between. CDR3 length: 12 residues. From germline, CDR1 is SGHNT and CDR2 YYREEE (reference sequence). The CDR3 DNA is TGTGCCAGCAGCTTGCGTGGAAACACCATATATTTT. The encoded protein is CASSLRGNTIYF.

The CDR3 nucleotides are TGCAGCGTTGCTGGTGGGCCCTACACCGGGGAGCTGTTTTTT. Translating gives CSVAGGPYTGELFF. The gene calls are TRBV29-1 and TRBJ2-2; D not certain. The V end lost 4 bases, the J end lost 3 bases, and 12 bases lay between the germline ends. Germline V gene data show CDR1 as SQVTM and CDR2 as ANQGSEA. The CDR3 runs 14 residues.

The chain joins TRBV29-1 to TRBJ2-5; TRBD2 aligns across 8 bases. Germline CDR1 reads SQVTM; CDR2 reads ANQGSEA. The CDR3 totals 13 residues. V was pared by 6 bases and J by 3 bases, with 6 bases of the junction left unmatched. The CDR3 sequence is CSVKAGVKETQYF. In DNA, the CDR3 is TGCAGCGTGAAAGCGGGGGTTAAAGAGACCCAGTACTTC. Using reference TRBV29-1 and TRBJ2-5 for the parts outside the CDR3, the full variable domain is SAVISQKPSRDICQRGTSLTIQCQVDSQVTMMFWYRQQPGQSLTLIATANQGSEATYESGFVIDKFPISRPNLTFSTLTVSNMSPEDSSIYLCSVKAGVKETQYFGPGTRLLVL.

This chain uses TRBV7-2 with TRBJ1-1; TRBD1 might be the D (5 bases). Trimming stripped 5 bases from V and 10 bases from J, with 14 bases between. Germline loops: CDR1 SGHTA, CDR2 FQGNSA. There are 12 residues in the CDR3. CDR3 DNA: TGTGCCAGCAGCCCAGGGCAATTTGGAGCTTTCTTT. Translating it yields CASSPGQFGAFF.

This clone appeared a few times. The DNA for the CDR3 is TGTGCTAGTGGTTTGGAAGGGGCCCCTTCCTACGAGCAGTACTTC. The encoded protein is CASGLEGAPSYEQYF. This rearrangement joins TRBV12-5 to TRBJ2-7; a possible D gene is TRBD1 (5 bases). CDR3 size: 15 residues. Trimming removed 1 base at V and 1 base at J, with 11 bases between. Germline lookup yields CDR1 LGHNT and CDR2 FRNRAP.

The J gene is TRBJ2-3, the V gene TRBV30; 9 bases map to TRBD2. The CDR3 has 14 residues. V shed 4 bases and J 5 bases; nucleotides not matched to a gene: 7. CDR1 and CDR2 (germline): GTSNPN, SVGIG (reference sequence). CDR3 in amino acids: CAWISAGGGDTQYF. The CDR3 nucleotides are TGTGCCTGGATTTCAGCGGGAGGAGGAGATACGCAGTATTTT.

The rearrangement links TRBV14 to TRBJ1-1, with D possibly being TRBD1 (5 bases). The CDR3 length is 16 residues. From germline, CDR1 is SGHDN and CDR2 FVKESK. The V end was cut by 2 bases, the J end by 1 base, with 14 bases between. CDR3 sequence reads: CASSQLWTRQNTEAFF. For the CDR3, the DNA is TGTGCCAGCAGCCAATTGTGGACACGCCAGAACACTGAAGCTTTCTTT.

Only a few counts were recorded for this clone. The chain links TRBV10-3 to TRBJ2-7, with D possibly TRBD2 on 6 matching bases. Per germline, CDR1 ENHRY and CDR2 SYGVKD. Deletions cut 8 bases from V and 7 bases from J, with 21 bases between. The CDR3 contains 14 residues. CDR3 protein: CAILGRGPLREQYF. The DNA for the CDR3 is TGTGCCATCCTCGGGCGGGGTCCGCTTCGAGAGCAGTACTTC.

This chain links TRBV5-8 with TRBJ1-5, with a weak D call TRBD1 (6 bases). Germline V gene lookup returns CDR1 SGHTS and CDR2 YDEGEE. The CDR3 contains 15 residues. V lost 4 bases, J lost 5 bases, and 16 bases lay in between. CDR3 bases: TGTGCCAGCAGCCCCGGACAGAGCCAAGATCAGCCCCAGCATTTT. Translating gives CASSPGQSQDQPQHF.

This chain links TRBV5-1 with TRBJ2-1; D might be TRBD2 (6 bases). Germline-derived CDR1 and CDR2 are SGHRS and YFSETQ. Deletions cut 7 bases from V and 7 bases from J, with 15 bases between. The CDR3 extends over 13 amino acids. CDR3: CASGRGPENEQFF. The CDR3 DNA follows: TGCGCCAGCGGGCGGGGTCCGGAGAATGAGCAGTTCTTC.

V usage is TRBV27 and J usage is TRBJ2-3; 7 bases match TRBD1. The CDR3 is 17 amino acids. Germline CDR1 reads MNHEY; CDR2 reads SMNVEV (reference sequence). V shed 8 bases and J 2 bases; nucleotides not matched to a gene: 16. CDR3 protein: CASGLHSKGQSTDTQYF. The CDR3 DNA reads as TGTGCCAGCGGCTTACACTCGAAGGGACAGTCCACAGATACGCAGTATTTT.

The chain employs TRBV21-1 and TRBJ1-2; the table's D call, TRBD1, has no DNA check behind it. TRBV21-1 is described as a pseudogene. This CDR3 spans 15 amino acids. Written as DNA, the CDR3 is TGTGCCAGCAGCAAAGAAACCGGGACAGGGGATGGCTACACCTTC. It yields the protein CASSKETGTGDGYTF.

J is TRBJ2-1 and V is TRBV10-3, with a tentative D call TRBD1 (5 bases). In germline, CDR1 is ENHRY, CDR2 SYGVKD. The CDR3 loop spans 15 amino acids. V was shortened by 3 bases and J by 16 bases, with 25 bases between the two germline ends. The CDR3 spells CAISDGRQKSLGAFF. The CDR3 coding sequence is TGTGCCATCAGTGACGGCAGGCAAAAGAGCCTTGGGGCCTTCTTC.

J is TRBJ1-1 and V is TRBV19, with 9 bases lining up with TRBD1. CDR1 LNHDA and CDR2 SQIVND come from the germline V gene (reference sequence). The ends lost 7 bases at V and 5 bases at J; junction bases unmatched: 8. The CDR3 totals 14 residues. The CDR3 sequence is CASTPTGGWTEAFF. CDR3 nucleotides: TGTGCCAGTACCCCGACAGGGGGGTGGACTGAAGCTTTCTTT. The full variable domain, its missing parts supplied by reference TRBV19 and TRBJ1-1, is DGGITQSPKYLFRKEGQNVTLSCEQNLNHDAMYWYRQDPGQGLRLIYYSQIVNDFQKGDIAEGYSVSREKKESFPLTVTSAQKNPTAFYLCASTPTGGWTEAFFGQGTRLTVV.